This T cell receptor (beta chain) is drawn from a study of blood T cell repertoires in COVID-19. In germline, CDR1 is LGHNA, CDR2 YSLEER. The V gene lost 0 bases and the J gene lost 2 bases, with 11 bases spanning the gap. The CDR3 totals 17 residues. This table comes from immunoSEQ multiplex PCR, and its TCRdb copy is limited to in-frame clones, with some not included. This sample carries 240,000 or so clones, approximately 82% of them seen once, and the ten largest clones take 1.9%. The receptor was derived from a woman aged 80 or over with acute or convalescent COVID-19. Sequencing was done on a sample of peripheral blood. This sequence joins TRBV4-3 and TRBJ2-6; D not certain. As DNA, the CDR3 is TGCGCCAGCAGCCAAGATCCGGTCCGGGCTGGGGCCAACGTCCTGACTTTC. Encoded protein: CASSQDPVRAGANVLTF.